Listed here are 3 T cell receptor beta chains from one sample, sequenced in a study of long-term antiretroviral therapy in people with HIV. The run of the v3.0 immunoSEQ assay was at survey level. TCRdb keeps only in-frame clones here, not all; method: immunoSEQ multiplex PCR. The sample records approximately 21,000 clones, over 60% being singletons. The input for sequencing was unsorted PBMCs, taken 0.5 years before starting antiretroviral therapy. The receptors here all came from a man between 18 and 35 years old with HIV.

Only a few counts were recorded for this clone. The gene calls are TRBV7-8 and TRBJ2-3, with D possibly matching TRBD2 (6 bases). CDR1 SGHVS and CDR2 FQNEAQ come from the germline V gene. The CDR3 runs 18 residues. The germline V and J ends were trimmed by 5 bases and 2 bases, with 23 bases remaining between them. The CDR3 region is CASSAIGNSGDSTDTQYF. DNA of the CDR3: TGTGCCAGCAGCGCAATTGGGAACTCCGGGGACTCCACAGATACGCAGTATTTT.

V gene TRBV28 combines with J gene TRBJ2-1; 10 bases align to TRBD2. The V gene end was trimmed by 6 bases and the J gene end by 8 bases; junction bases not matched to a gene: 7. Per germline, CDR1 MDHEN and CDR2 SYDVKM. This CDR3 contains 14 residues. The CDR3 DNA sequence: TGTGCCAGCAGCCCTAGCGGGAGTAGCGATGAGCAGTTCTTC. Translation gives CASSPSGSSDEQFF.

J is TRBJ1-1 and V is TRBV7-2; 7 bases agree with TRBD1. V gave up 5 bases and J gave up 3 bases; unmatched junction bases: 6. Germline CDR1 SGHTA, CDR2 FQGNSA. This CDR3 region has 14 residues. DNA for the CDR3: TGTGCCAGCAGCCCCAGGGGGGGATACACTGAAGCTTTCTTT. Encoded protein: CASSPRGGYTEAFF.